This T cell receptor (beta chain) was captured in a study of metastatic and nonmetastatic thyroid tumors. Study in general: Malignant thyroid and benign thyroid patients provided blood and tumor or nodule tissue whose repertoires were compared. Study-level points and caveats: Malignant thyroid tumors reportedly exceeded benign nodules significantly in TCR beta diversity, with the difference appearing in blood and tumor.

Nobody among the patients had been given any treatment before thyroid surgery. Comments on this clone: Its antigen is not known.

Authors' processing steps: CDR3 was compared across clinicopathological groups, and the resulting differences were used to build a distant-metastasis classifier for papillary thyroid cancer. TCRdb reprocessed the PCR reads using MiXCR. TCRdb's processing, not the authors', yielded these V and J calls. The sample records tens of thousands of clones, roughly 13% being singletons. Specimen: blood. This receptor was taken from a female donor with papillary thyroid cancer or a benign thyroid nodule (not recorded which). Some clones in this sample may be carry-over from other donors' samples.

The DNA of the CDR3 is TGTGCCAGCAGAAGAAGGACTAGCTATGTTTCTCTCTACAATGAGCAGTTCTTC. It translates to CASRRRTSYVSLYNEQFF. The genes are TRBV27 and TRBJ2-1; 8 bases align to TRBD2. J gave up 3 bases and V 6 bases, and 16 bases lay outside the gene matches. This CDR3 is 18 amino acids long. Germline lookup yields CDR1 MNHEY and CDR2 SMNVEV (reference sequence).